Below are 22 T cell receptor beta chains sequenced from a single sample in a study of blood T cell repertoires in COVID-19. Assay used: immunoSEQ multiplex PCR; TCRdb lists only in-frame clones, some missing. This sample carries over 55,000 clones, 70% to 90% of them seen once, and the ten largest clones take roughly 20%. Sequencing was done on a sample of peripheral blood. The origin of the receptors is a man aged 50 to 59 with acute or convalescent COVID-19.

This clone was seen just once. The chain uses TRBV25-1 and TRBJ1-6, with 7 positions matching TRBD1. Germline V gene lookup returns CDR1 MGHDK and CDR2 SYGVNS. CDR3 length: 14 residues. J was trimmed by 2 bases and V by 10 bases; bases with no gene match: 5. The CDR3 DNA is TGTGCCACATCCGGACAGGCCTATAATTCACCCCTCCACTTT. Amino acids: CATSGQAYNSPLHF. The variable domain in full, completed from reference TRBV25-1 and TRBJ1-6, reads EADIYQTPRYLVIGTGKKITLECSQTMGHDKMYWYQQDPGMELHLIHYSYGVNSTEKGDLSSESTVSRIRTEHFPLTLESARPSHTSQYLCATSGQAYNSPLHFGNGTRLTVT.

The chain couples TRBV21-1 to TRBJ1-4; TRBD1 reflects the table's D call only, with no check against the DNA. TRBV21-1 is assigned pseudogene status. This CDR3 region has 12 residues. CDR3 sequence reads: CASSIIQGKLFF. CDR3 bases: TGTGCCAGCAGCATTATCCAGGGAAAACTGTTTTTT.

The chain couples TRBV2 to TRBJ2-7, with 11 bases matching TRBD1. CDR1 is SNHLY and CDR2 is FYNNEI in the germline V gene. The CDR3 covers 15 residues. J lost 7 bases, V lost 8 bases, and 13 bases had no gene match. The CDR3 DNA reads as TGTGCCAGCCAAAGTGGGGGGACAGGGGGAGGTGAGCAGTACGTC. Translating gives CASQSGGTGGGEQYV.

The V call is TRBV2, the J call TRBJ1-6, with a tentative D call TRBD1 (5 bases). V shed 8 bases and J shed 6 bases, with 20 bases lying between them. Germline loops: CDR1 SNHLY, CDR2 FYNNEI. The CDR3 loop spans 16 amino acids. As DNA, the CDR3 is TGTGCCAGCGTAACGATTGCAGGGATTGGTAATTCACCCCTCCACTTT. Encoded protein: CASVTIAGIGNSPLHF.

Concerning this clone itself: Sequence at one end of the junction differs from germline and may be a read error. The chain employs TRBV7-7 and TRBJ2-1; D remains ambiguous. CDR3 length: 13 amino acids. Germline V gives CDR1 SSHAT, CDR2 FNYEAQ (reference sequence). The CDR3, as DNA: TGTGCTAGCAGCTTAGGATTAGACAATGAGCAGTTCTTC. This gives the protein CASSLGLDNEQFF. The variable domain in full, with the rest retrieved from reference TRBV7-7 and TRBJ2-1, is GAGVSQSPRYKVTKRGQDVTLRCDPISSHATLYWYQQALGQGPEFLTYFNYEAQPDKSGLPSDRFSAERPEGSISTLTIQRTEQRDSAMYRCASSLGLDNEQFFGPGTRLTVL.

The chain recombines TRBV6-1 with TRBJ1-4, with a tentative D call TRBD1 (5 bases). The CDR3 spans 14 residues. Trimming removed 3 bases from V and 4 bases from J, with 9 bases in between. Per germline, CDR1 MNHNS and CDR2 SASEGT. The CDR3 is CASSDRGINEKLFF. In DNA, the CDR3 is TGTGCCAGCAGTGATCGGGGGATTAATGAAAAACTGTTTTTT.

The chain links TRBV7-2 to TRBJ2-1, with D unclear. V was clipped by 5 bases and J by 12 bases, with 11 bases between them. This CDR3 spans 11 amino acids. The germline V gene encodes CDR1 SGHTA and CDR2 FQGNSA. CDR3 bases: TGTGCCAGCAGCCCCCAGGCATTGCAGTTCTTC. Translated, it gives CASSPQALQFF.

The V and J genes are TRBV12-2 and TRBJ1-4; TRBD1 is the table's D call, not checked against the DNA. TRBV12-2 is labeled a pseudogene. This CDR3 has 17 amino acids. In nucleotides, the CDR3 is TGTGCAAGTCGCTCGGGCCGGGACAGGGGTGCTAATGAAAAACTGTTTTTT. It yields the protein CASRSGRDRGANEKLFF.

The chain joins TRBV25-1 to TRBJ2-5; 9 nucleotides agree with TRBD1. The junction had 5 bases not matched to a gene; V was cut back by 6 bases and J by 0 bases. CDR1 MGHDK and CDR2 SYGVNS come from the germline V gene. The CDR3 contains 15 residues. CDR3 in amino acids: CASRSGTGYQETQYF. CDR3 in DNA: TGTGCCAGCAGATCCGGGACAGGGTACCAAGAGACCCAGTACTTC.

The chain couples TRBV28 to TRBJ2-7, with 7 bases matching TRBD1. Germline CDR1 MDHEN, CDR2 SYDVKM. The CDR3 contains 17 residues. The ends lost 4 bases at V and 1 base at J; junction bases unmatched: 13. The CDR3 DNA sequence: TGTGCCAGCAGTTCCACAAGTCCCGGGACAGTTTCCTACGAGCAGTACTTC. Its translation: CASSSTSPGTVSYEQYF.

This chain joins TRBV20-1 and TRBJ2-2, with D maybe TRBD2 (5 bases). V was shortened by 3 bases and J by 5 bases, with 7 bases between the two germline ends. The CDR3 is 12 residues long. CDR1 DFQATT and CDR2 SNEGSKA come from the germline V gene (reference sequence). The CDR3 loop reads CSASRRTGELFF. In DNA form, the CDR3 reads TGCAGTGCTAGTAGGAGGACCGGGGAGCTGTTTTTT.

V usage is TRBV28 and J usage is TRBJ1-2, with D possibly being TRBD1 (5 bases). Germline-derived CDR1 and CDR2 are MDHEN and SYDVKM. The CDR3 length is 13 residues. Trimming stripped 2 bases from V and 5 bases from J, with 9 bases between. The CDR3 DNA reads as TGTGCCAGCAGTTTAGGCGGACATTATGGCTACACCTTC. This sequence encodes CASSLGGHYGYTF.

This rearrangement joins TRBV15 to TRBJ1-1; 7 bases align to TRBD1. The CDR3 length is 14 residues. J lost 1 base, V lost 3 bases, and 2 bases had no gene match. Per the germline V gene, CDR1 is LNHNV and CDR2 is YYDKDF (reference sequence). The CDR3: CATSSWTGNTEAFF. CDR3 DNA sequence: TGTGCCACCAGCAGCTGGACAGGGAACACTGAAGCTTTCTTT.

V gene TRBV18 combines with J gene TRBJ2-7; TRBD1 matches at 8 bases. This CDR3 has 14 amino acids. Germline CDR1 is KGHSH and CDR2 is LQKENI. Trimming took 3 bases from V and 4 from J; bases not matched to a gene: 5. CDR3 DNA: TGTGCCAGCTCACCGAGGACAGGGCAATACGAGCAGTACTTC. Translated, it gives CASSPRTGQYEQYF. Looking up the rest from reference TRBV18 and TRBJ2-7 gives the full variable domain: NAGVMQNPRHLVRRRGQEARLRCSPMKGHSHVYWYRQLPEEGLKFMVYLQKENIIDESGMPKERFSAEFPKEGPSILRIQQVVRGDSAAYFCASSPRTGQYEQYFGPGTRLTVT.

The CDR3 nucleotides are TGTGCCAGCAGCCAAGCGGTTGGTGCGGGGGGGTGGTATTTT. Amino acids: CASSQAVGAGGWYF. The chain uses TRBV3-1 (or the pseudogene TRBV3-2) and TRBJ2-3, with 9 bases aligning to TRBD2. This CDR3 comprises 14 residues. The V and J ends lost 1 base and 14 bases, in that order; junction bases with no gene match: 10. Germline CDR1 is LGHDT and CDR2 is YNNKEL (reference sequence).

The V call is TRBV9, the J call TRBJ1-2, with D possibly TRBD1 on 6 matching bases. This CDR3 spans 15 amino acids. The germline gives CDR1 SGDLS, CDR2 YYNGEE. V was clipped by 4 bases and J by 5 bases, with 18 bases between them. The CDR3 coding sequence is TGTGCCAGCAGCTCATCAGGGGTAGGGATATATGGCTACACCTTC. It specifies CASSSSGVGIYGYTF.

This chain joins TRBV29-1 and TRBJ2-5; D might be TRBD1 (6 bases). Germline V lookup: CDR1 SQVTM, CDR2 ANQGSEA. V lost 6 bases, J lost 4 bases, and 18 bases lay in between. The CDR3 is made up of 14 amino acids. CDR3 bases: TGCAGCGTCCAAGTGTCCAGGGGTGGAGAGACCCAGTACTTC. Translated: CSVQVSRGGETQYF. The complete variable domain, with remaining parts taken from reference TRBV29-1 and TRBJ2-5, reads SAVISQKPSRDICQRGTSLTIQCQVDSQVTMMFWYRQQPGQSLTLIATANQGSEATYESGFVIDKFPISRPNLTFSTLTVSNMSPEDSSIYLCSVQVSRGGETQYFGPGTRLLVL.

The sample holds a few counts of this clone. The chain uses TRBV15 and TRBJ2-3; the D is unclear. CDR1 is LNHNV, CDR2 YYDKDF, per germline (reference sequence). Trimming shortened V by 0 bases and J by 2 bases, and 6 bases separated the two germline ends. The CDR3 length is 14 residues. CDR3 sequence reads: CATSRDKATDTQYF. In DNA, the CDR3 is TGTGCCACCAGCAGAGATAAAGCCACAGATACGCAGTATTTT. The full variable domain, completed using reference TRBV15 and TRBJ2-3, is DAMVIQNPRYQVTQFGKPVTLSCSQTLNHNVMYWYQQKSSQAPKLLFHYYDKDFNNEADTPDNFQSRRPNTSFCFLDIRSPGLGDTAMYLCATSRDKATDTQYFGPGTRLTVL.

This clone has a single count. The V gene is TRBV19, the J gene TRBJ1-5; D gene uncertain. Germline values: CDR1 LNHDA, CDR2 SQIVND (reference sequence). V dropped 1 base and J dropped 3 bases, with 13 bases sitting between them. The CDR3 is 16 residues long. The CDR3 protein is CASSIVGSHSNQPQHF. In nucleotides, the CDR3 is TGTGCCAGTAGTATAGTGGGCAGCCATTCCAATCAGCCCCAGCATTTT.

The chain combines TRBV2 with TRBJ2-2; D is ambiguous. V was clipped by 3 bases and J by 3 bases, with 11 bases between them. The CDR3 runs to 15 residues. Germline CDR1 SNHLY, CDR2 FYNNEI. The CDR3 DNA reads as TGTGCCAGCAGTGAGGGCGCAGGTTACACCGGGGAGCTGTTTTTT. This gives the protein CASSEGAGYTGELFF.

This clone was picked up one time. The CDR3 sequence is CASSFRQGATGANVLTF. Written as DNA, the CDR3 is TGTGCCAGCAGCTTCCGCCAGGGGGCCACTGGGGCCAACGTCCTGACTTTC. The rearrangement joins TRBV7-3 to TRBJ2-6, with 8 bases lining up with TRBD1. The CDR3 runs to 17 residues. Germline V gene sequence: CDR1 SGHTA, CDR2 FQGTGA. V shed 3 bases, J shed 2 bases, and the junction held 6 bases outside the gene matches.

This chain joins TRBV9 and TRBJ2-2, with no clear D. Deletions cut 0 bases from V and 7 bases from J, with 10 bases between. The CDR3 length is 14 residues. Germline V gives CDR1 SGDLS, CDR2 YYNGEE. The CDR3 reads CASSVESRGGELFF. CDR3 nucleotides: TGTGCCAGCAGCGTAGAAAGTCGAGGCGGGGAGCTGTTTTTT. Looking up the rest from reference TRBV9 and TRBJ2-2 gives the full variable domain: DSGVTQTPKHLITATGQRVTLRCSPRSGDLSVYWYQQSLDQGLQFLIQYYNGEERAKGNILERFSAQQFPDLHSELNLSSLELGDSALYFCASSVESRGGELFFGEGSRLTVL.